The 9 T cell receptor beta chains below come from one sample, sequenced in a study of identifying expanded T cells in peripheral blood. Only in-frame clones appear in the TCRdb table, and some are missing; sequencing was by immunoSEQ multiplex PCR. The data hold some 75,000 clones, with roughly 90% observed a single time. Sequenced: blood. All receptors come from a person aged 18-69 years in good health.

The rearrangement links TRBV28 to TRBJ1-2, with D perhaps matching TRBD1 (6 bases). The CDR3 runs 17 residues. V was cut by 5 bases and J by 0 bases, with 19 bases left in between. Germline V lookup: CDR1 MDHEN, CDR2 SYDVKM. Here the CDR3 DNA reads TGTGCCAGCAGTGACGAATGGACAGTTGGGACTAACTATGGCTACACCTTC. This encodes CASSDEWTVGTNYGYTF.

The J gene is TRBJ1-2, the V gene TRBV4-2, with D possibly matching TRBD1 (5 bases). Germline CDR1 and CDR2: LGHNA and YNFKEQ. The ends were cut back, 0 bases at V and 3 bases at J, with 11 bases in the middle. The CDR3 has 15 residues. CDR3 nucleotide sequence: TGTGCCAGCAGCCAAGACGAGGGACTATACTATGGCTACACCTTC. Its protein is CASSQDEGLYYGYTF.

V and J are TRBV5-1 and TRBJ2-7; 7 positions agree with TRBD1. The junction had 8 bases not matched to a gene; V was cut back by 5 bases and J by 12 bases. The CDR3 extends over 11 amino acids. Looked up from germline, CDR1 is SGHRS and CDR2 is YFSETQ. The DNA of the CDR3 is TGCGCCAGCAGGGAAGGGACAGCGAGGTACTTC. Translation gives CASREGTARYF.

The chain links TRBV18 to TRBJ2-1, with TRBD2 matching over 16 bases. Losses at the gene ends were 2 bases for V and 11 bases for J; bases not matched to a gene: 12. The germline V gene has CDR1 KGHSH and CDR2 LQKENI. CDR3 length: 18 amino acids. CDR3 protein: CASSPVPGLAGGEGKQFF. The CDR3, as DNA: TGTGCCAGCTCACCAGTCCCGGGACTAGCGGGAGGGGAGGGGAAGCAGTTCTTC.

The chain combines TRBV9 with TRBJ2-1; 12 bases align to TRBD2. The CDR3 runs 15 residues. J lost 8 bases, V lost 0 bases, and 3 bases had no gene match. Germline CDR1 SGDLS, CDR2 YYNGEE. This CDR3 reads CASSVGLAGDYEQFF. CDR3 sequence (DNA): TGTGCCAGCAGCGTAGGACTAGCGGGAGACTATGAGCAGTTCTTC.

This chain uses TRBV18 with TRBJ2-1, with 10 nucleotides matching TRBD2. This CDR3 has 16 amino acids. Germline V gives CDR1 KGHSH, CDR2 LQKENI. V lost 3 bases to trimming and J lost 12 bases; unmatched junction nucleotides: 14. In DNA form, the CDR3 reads TGTGCCAGCTCACCCGAGACCGGGACTAGCGCGCTGGGGCAGTTCTTC. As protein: CASSPETGTSALGQFF. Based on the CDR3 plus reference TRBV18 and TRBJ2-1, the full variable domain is NAGVMQNPRHLVRRRGQEARLRCSPMKGHSHVYWYRQLPEEGLKFMVYLQKENIIDESGMPKERFSAEFPKEGPSILRIQQVVRGDSAAYFCASSPETGTSALGQFFGPGTRLTVL.

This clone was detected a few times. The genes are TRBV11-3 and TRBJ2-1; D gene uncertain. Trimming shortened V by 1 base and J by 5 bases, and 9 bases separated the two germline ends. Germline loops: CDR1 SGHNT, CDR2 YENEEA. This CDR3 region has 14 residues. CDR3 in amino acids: CASSLGAVDNEQFF. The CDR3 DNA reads TGTGCCAGCAGCTTAGGAGCCGTAGACAATGAGCAGTTCTTC.

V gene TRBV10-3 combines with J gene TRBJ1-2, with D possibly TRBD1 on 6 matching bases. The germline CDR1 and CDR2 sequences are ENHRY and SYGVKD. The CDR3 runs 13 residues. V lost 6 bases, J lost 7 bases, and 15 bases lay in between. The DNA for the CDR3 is TGTGCCATCAGGATAACAGGGAAGGGTGGCTACACCTTC. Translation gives CAIRITGKGGYTF.

The CDR3 coding sequence is TGTGCCAGCAGTTACTCGCTGGCCCGTCCAGACGAGCAGTACTTC. Encoded protein: CASSYSLARPDEQYF. The chain has TRBV6-5 and TRBJ2-7; D remains ambiguous. V was clipped by 0 bases and J by 5 bases, with 14 bases between them. CDR3 length: 15 amino acids. Germline V gene sequence: CDR1 MNHEY, CDR2 SVGAGI.